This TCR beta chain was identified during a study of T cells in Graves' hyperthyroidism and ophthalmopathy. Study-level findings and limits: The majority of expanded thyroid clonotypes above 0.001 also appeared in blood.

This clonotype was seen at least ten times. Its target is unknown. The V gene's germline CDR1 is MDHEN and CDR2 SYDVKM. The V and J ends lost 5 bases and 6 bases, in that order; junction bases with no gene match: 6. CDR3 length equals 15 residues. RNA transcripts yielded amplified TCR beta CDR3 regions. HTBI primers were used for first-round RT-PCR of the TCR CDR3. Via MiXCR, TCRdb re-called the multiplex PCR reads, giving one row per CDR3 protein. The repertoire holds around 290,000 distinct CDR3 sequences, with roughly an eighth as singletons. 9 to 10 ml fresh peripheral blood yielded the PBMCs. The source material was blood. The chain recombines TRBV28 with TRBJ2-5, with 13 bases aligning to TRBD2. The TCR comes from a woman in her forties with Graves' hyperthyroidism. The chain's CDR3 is CASSLGTSGIKTQYF. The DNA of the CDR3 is TGTGCCAGCAGTCTTGGGACTAGCGGGATAAAGACCCAGTACTTC.